This T cell receptor beta chain was obtained from a study of cytomegalovirus exposure and HLA in healthy donors. On the study more broadly: A prior study identified 90 million to 120 million unique TCR beta sequences from roughly 170 million T cells.

Worth noting for this clone: The antigen is undetermined.

Findings and caveats of the study: In presence/absence analyses, roughly uniform sequencing depth across donors was assumed. In a later analysis, at a false discovery rate of 0.05, 16,951 TCR beta sequences were associated with HLA alleles.

Primers: 60 Vbeta forward and 13 Jbeta reverse. Sequencing used immunoSEQ multiplex PCR; TCRdb keeps in-frame clones, though not all of them. Among some 77,000 clones, about 80% were seen once, and the ten largest hold around 32%. The sample taken for sequencing was PBMCs. The source of this sequence is a man aged 50 or older in good health and CMV-seropositive.

The CDR3 loop reads CASSTLGGKVETQYF. CDR3 DNA: TGTGCCAGCAGCACCCTCGGGGGAAAGGTAGAGACCCAGTACTTC. The V and J genes are TRBV5-4 and TRBJ2-5; a possible D gene is TRBD2 (6 bases). V lost 4 bases and J lost 4, with 17 bases in between. This CDR3 is built from 15 residues. Germline lookup yields CDR1 SGHNT and CDR2 YYREEE (reference sequence).